Listed below are T cell receptor beta chains from one sample, sequenced in a study of CD8 T cells in Susac syndrome. TCRdb itself ran the immunoSEQ multiplex PCR reads through MiXCR, one entry per CDR3 protein. The sample carries about 120,000 distinct CDR3 sequences, around 96% recorded once. Input material: CD8+ T cells from PBMCs. The receptors here all came from a human donor with Susac syndrome. Both conserved end residues are part of each CDR3. D genes are given only for firm matches. Only some rows state a clone size, as once, few, many or a class for expanded clones.

size: NA; D: NA; J: TRBJ2-1; V: TRBV2; DNA: TGTGCCTCCGGAGAGCGGGCCAGCTCCTACAATGAGCAGTTCTTC; CDR3: CASGERASSYNEQFF
size: NA; D: NA; J: TRBJ2-5; V: TRBV10-3; DNA: TGTGCCATCAGTGAACCCGGGGAACGGGCGACCCAGTACTTC; CDR3: CAISEPGERATQYF
size: once; D: TRBD2; J: TRBJ2-5; V: TRBV12-3/TRBV12-4; DNA: TGTGCCAGCAGCGATCCGGGAGGCGGGGAGACCCAGTACTTC; CDR3: CASSDPGGGETQYF
size: NA; D: NA; J: TRBJ2-2; V: TRBV9; DNA: TGTGCCAGCAGCGTAGCTACGGAGGACGAACCCCGGAACACCGGGGAGCTGTTTTTT; CDR3: CASSVATEDEPRNTGELFF
size: NA; D: NA; J: TRBJ1-1; V: TRBV9; DNA: TGTGCCAGCAGCAAGAGCTCGAAAACTGAAGCTTTCTTT; CDR3: CASSKSSKTEAFF
size: few; D: NA; J: TRBJ1-1; V: TRBV5-1; DNA: TGTGCCAGCAGTTTAGGGGCTGAAGCTTTCTTT; CDR3: CASSLGAEAFF
size: NA; D: NA; J: TRBJ2-7; V: TRBV30; DNA: TGTGCCTGGAGTGTAGGAGGGTGGCCCTACGAGCAGTACTTC; CDR3: CAWSVGGWPYEQYF
size: NA; D: NA; J: TRBJ1-1; V: TRBV24-1; DNA: TGTGCCACCAGTGATTGGGGCCTTGACAAGACAGAAGCTTTCTTT; CDR3: CATSDWGLDKTEAFF
size: once; D: NA; J: TRBJ2-5; V: TRBV18; DNA: TGTGCCAGCTCCTCGACGGGGGCGTTTTGGGAGACCCAGTACTTC; CDR3: CASSSTGAFWETQYF
size: NA; D: TRBD2; J: TRBJ2-1; V: TRBV6-2/TRBV6-3; DNA: TGTGCCAGCACTCCGGGGGGTGTTGTTGAGCAGTTCTTC; CDR3: CASTPGGVVEQFF
size: once; D: TRBD2; J: TRBJ2-7; V: TRBV15; DNA: TGTGCCACCAGCAGAGATGGTAATATTGGGGAGGGGATCCTAGTCGGAGAGCAGTACTTC; CDR3: CATSRDGNIGEGILVGEQYF
size: NA; D: NA; J: TRBJ2-7; V: TRBV3-1; DNA: TGTGCCAGCAGCCAAGATCGGCCAGGGCCAACCTACGAGCAGTACTTC; CDR3: CASSQDRPGPTYEQYF
size: NA; D: TRBD1; J: TRBJ1-5; V: TRBV5-1; DNA: TGCGCCGCCCGGGGGGACAGGGGGCGTAAGGGCCCCGGTCAGCCCCAGCATTTT; CDR3: CAARGDRGRKGPGQPQHF
size: NA; D: NA; J: TRBJ2-5; V: TRBV7-8; DNA: TGTGCCAGCAGCCCACGTACCGGGACAATCCAAGAGACCCAGTACTTC; CDR3: CASSPRTGTIQETQYF
size: NA; D: NA; J: TRBJ2-1; V: TRBV20-1; DNA: TGCAGTGCTAGAGCAGGGGGAGGCAATGAGCAGTTCTTC; CDR3: CSARAGGGNEQFF
size: NA; D: NA; J: TRBJ2-1; V: TRBV3-1; DNA: TGTGCCAGCAGCCAAGAGACGCGGCTAATTCGGGATTACAATGAGCAGTTCTTC; CDR3: CASSQETRLIRDYNEQFF
size: NA; D: TRBD1; J: TRBJ1-2; V: TRBV18; DNA: TGTGCCAGCTCCCCTGGACAGGGTTACTATGGCTACACCTTC; CDR3: CASSPGQGYYGYTF
size: NA; D: NA; J: TRBJ1-2; V: TRBV27; DNA: TGTGCCAGCTTCAGGTTTGGCTATGGCTACACCTTC; CDR3: CASFRFGYGYTF
size: once; D: TRBD1; J: TRBJ2-7; V: TRBV7-9; DNA: TGTGCCAGCAGCTTGAAGGGGACAGACTACGACGAGCAGTACTTC; CDR3: CASSLKGTDYDEQYF
size: NA; D: TRBD2; J: TRBJ2-1; V: TRBV6-2/TRBV6-3; DNA: TGTGCCAGCAGTTACGAGATCGGGGGGGGTCCCTACAATGAGCAGTTCTTC; CDR3: CASSYEIGGGPYNEQFF
size: NA; D: TRBD1; J: TRBJ1-5; V: TRBV7-9; DNA: TGTGCCAGCAGCATGACAGGGGTAGGTCAGCCCCAGCATTTT; CDR3: CASSMTGVGQPQHF
size: few; D: NA; J: TRBJ1-3; V: TRBV13; DNA: TGTGCCAGCAGCTTAGAGGGGGACGTCGGAAACACCATATATTTT; CDR3: CASSLEGDVGNTIYF
size: NA; D: NA; J: TRBJ1-5; V: TRBV4-1; DNA: TGCGCCAGCAGCCCCAGGGGCGATCAGCCCCAGCATTTT; CDR3: CASSPRGDQPQHF
size: once; D: TRBD1; J: TRBJ1-5; V: TRBV15; DNA: TGTGCCACCGCCGGGACAGGGTCCCAGGCTAGCAATCAGCCCCAGCATTTT; CDR3: CATAGTGSQASNQPQHF
size: NA; D: NA; J: TRBJ2-1; V: TRBV3-1; DNA: TGTGCCACCGAGGGAAGACTCAGTGGTGAGCAGTTCTTC; CDR3: CATEGRLSGEQFF
size: NA; D: NA; J: TRBJ2-5; V: TRBV6-5; DNA: TGTGCCAGCAGTTACTCACAGTCCCAAGAGACCCAGTACTTC; CDR3: CASSYSQSQETQYF
size: NA; D: NA; J: TRBJ2-4; V: TRBV27; DNA: TGTGCCAGCAGTCCCTCCGGGACCAAAAACATTCAGTACTTC; CDR3: CASSPSGTKNIQYF
size: NA; D: TRBD2; J: TRBJ2-7; V: TRBV20-1; DNA: TGCAGTGCATTGACTAGCGCCTCCTACGAGCAGTACTTC; CDR3: CSALTSASYEQYF
size: NA; D: NA; J: TRBJ2-5; V: TRBV28; DNA: TGTGCCAGCAGTTTGGGTAACAGCCAAGAGACCCAGTACTTC; CDR3: CASSLGNSQETQYF
size: NA; D: NA; J: TRBJ2-7; V: TRBV3-1; DNA: TGTGCCAGCCAAGAGGGGAACTACGAGCAGTACTTC; CDR3: CASQEGNYEQYF
size: NA; D: TRBD2; J: TRBJ2-2; V: TRBV6-2/TRBV6-3; DNA: TGTGCCAGCAGCATCGGGACTAGTTCCGCCGGGGAGCTGTTTTTT; CDR3: CASSIGTSSAGELFF